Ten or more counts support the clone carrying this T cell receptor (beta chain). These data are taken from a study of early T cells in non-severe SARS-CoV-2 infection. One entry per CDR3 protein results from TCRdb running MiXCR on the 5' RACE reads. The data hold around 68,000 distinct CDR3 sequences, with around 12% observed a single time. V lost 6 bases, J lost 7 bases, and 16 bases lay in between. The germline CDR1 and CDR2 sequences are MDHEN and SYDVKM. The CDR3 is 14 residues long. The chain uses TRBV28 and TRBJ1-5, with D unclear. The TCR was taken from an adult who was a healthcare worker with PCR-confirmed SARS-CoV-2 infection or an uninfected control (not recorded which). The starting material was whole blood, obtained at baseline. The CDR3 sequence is CASSNRASGQPQHF. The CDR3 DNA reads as TGTGCCAGCAGCAACCGGGCCTCGGGGCAGCCCCAGCATTTT. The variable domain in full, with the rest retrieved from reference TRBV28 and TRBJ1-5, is DVKVTQSSRYLVKRTGEKVFLECVQDMDHENMFWYRQDPGLGLRLIYFSYDVKMKEKGDIPEGYSVSREKKERFSLILESASTNQTSMYLCASSNRASGQPQHFGDGTRLSIL.